This T cell receptor beta chain is drawn from a study of shared clonotypes between healthy human individuals. Whole-study context: Sampling drew on donors who were a couple of women and a few men aged 18 to 49. Every donor yielded three CD4 naive, three CD4 memory, two CD8 naive and one CD8 memory plate. Study observations and caveats: Limitation of the genetic and exposure-history diversity represented came from the few donors.

About this clone: Its specificity is unknown.

Measured with immunoSEQ multiplex PCR; TCRdb has only the in-frame clones, and not every one. This table holds about a million clones, roughly 77% found once. Trimming cost V 4 bases and J 5 bases; bases outside gene matches: 1. This CDR3 is built from 13 residues. Germline V gives CDR1 ENHRY, CDR2 SYGVKD. The receptor's source is a man between 18 and 29 years old in good health. Some clones in this sample may be carry-over from other donors' samples. The V call is TRBV10-3, the J call TRBJ2-2, with 7 bases lining up with TRBD2. Sequencing was performed on memory CD4+ T cells from PBMCs. Noted subset: CD45RA-negative fraction. CDR3 protein: CAISGGGTGELFF. DNA of the CDR3: TGTGCCATCAGTGGGGGAGGGACCGGGGAGCTGTTTTTT.